These T cell receptor beta chains were read from a single sample in a study of preoperative IRX-2 immunotherapy in early breast cancer. Data came from immunoSEQ multiplex PCR; TCRdb stores just in-frame clones and leaves some out. The sample yields tens of thousands of clones, less than 90% seen once. The sequencing here drew on lymph node tissue, taken from a patient treated with IRX-2 immunotherapy. The receptors derive from a human donor with breast cancer. The CDR3 runs from the conserved cysteine through the conserved F or W. Size is omitted from some rows. Given values are once, few, many or a class for expanded clones.

j_gene	abundance	v_gene	CDR3aa
TRBJ2-5	-	TRBV14	CASSPTRQTQYF
TRBJ2-5	-	TRBV18	CASSLGTGGQETQYF
TRBJ2-5	-	TRBV19	CASSNRDRKETQYF
TRBJ2-1	-	TRBV19	CASSISGTSGRDEQFF
TRBJ2-7	-	TRBV5-1	CASSRAGGNPTEQYF
TRBJ2-5	-	TRBV7-1	CASSLAGTDEETQYF
TRBJ1-1	-	TRBV28	CASSPLNTEAFF
TRBJ2-3	-	TRBV15	CATSRDGGGVDTQYF
TRBJ2-3	-	TRBV18	CASSLLPDTQYF
TRBJ2-7	-	TRBV6-8	CASSYLGPDYEQYF
TRBJ2-5	once	TRBV6-4	CASSNEETQYF
TRBJ1-1	-	TRBV19	CASSKTRFSSEAFF
TRBJ2-1	-	TRBV16	CASSPRVAGYNEQFF
TRBJ2-2	-	TRBV27	CATSGQDPTGELFF
TRBJ2-6	-	TRBV5-1	CASSPRQLTGANVLTF
TRBJ1-3	-	TRBV18	CASSLGDRGLGNTIYF
TRBJ2-2	-	TRBV19	CAIRDRNTGELFF
TRBJ1-6	-	TRBV19	CASSIRWDRENSPLHF
TRBJ1-4	few	TRBV29-1	CSVEGARENEKLFF
TRBJ2-2	-	TRBV19	CASMDDYTGELFF
TRBJ1-3	-	TRBV10-2	CASSDRGGNSGNTIYF
TRBJ2-3	-	TRBV14	CASSFGGFSTDTQYF
TRBJ2-2	few	TRBV6-8	CASSRVRGSSNTGELFF
TRBJ1-6	few	TRBV15	CATSRGAPGNSPLHF
TRBJ1-3	-	TRBV7-5	CASSSNTGGVGNTIYF
TRBJ1-1	few	TRBV28	CASIRDRHRMNTEAFF
TRBJ1-4	-	TRBV15	CATSRPDRGKGKLFF
TRBJ2-7	once	TRBV6-8	CASSTGPTREQYF
TRBJ2-5	-	TRBV5-1	CASSSPGQMKETQYF
TRBJ2-3	-	TRBV30	CAWNMIAGETDTQYF
TRBJ2-2	-	TRBV9	CASNPGLTGELFF
TRBJ2-3	-	TRBV18	CASSGTGYADTQYF
TRBJ2-5	once	TRBV7-6	CASSLATGGAGTQYF
TRBJ1-3	-	TRBV23-1	CASSPQGQGTIYF
TRBJ1-4	-	TRBV18	CASSPVDPGNEKLFF
TRBJ2-3	-	TRBV19	CASSTRNVKGKRRTDTQYF
TRBJ2-2	-	TRBV19	CASTRWSGTLNTGELFF
TRBJ2-4	-	TRBV6-8	CASTFAGVGNIQYF
TRBJ1-1	-	TRBV5-1	CASSLLPSATNTEAFF
TRBJ1-4	-	TRBV6-8	CASRNYRDGKATNEKLFF
TRBJ2-3	-	TRBV5-1	CASSLDWSMARDTQYF
TRBJ2-3	-	TRBV11-3	CASSPTSGGGRTQYF
TRBJ1-4	-	TRBV23-1	CASSQVVGEKLFF
TRBJ1-1	-	TRBV6-8	CASSADRVIFRAFF
TRBJ1-4	-	TRBV28	CASSAGTANEKLFF
TRBJ2-1	-	TRBV15	CASSYRTGGYNEQFF